Below are 15 T cell receptor beta chains sequenced from a single sample in a study of Ad26.COV2.S vaccination and SARS-CoV-2 variants. TCRdb keeps only in-frame clones here, not all; method: immunoSEQ multiplex PCR. The table includes about 350,000 clones, 88% detected once. This sample's treatment: around 19 received Ad26.COV2.S at low or high dose, single or two shots; a few received placebo; per-sample allocation not given. Samples analyzed were those drawn on day 63 after the first vaccine or placebo injection. The material sequenced was peripheral blood, taken in a trial of Ad26.COV2.S vaccine versus placebo. The receptors come from a person between 18 and 60 years old who received the Ad26.COV2.S COVID-19 vaccine or a placebo.

The rearrangement uses TRBV10-3 and TRBJ2-1; TRBD1 might be the D (6 bases). Germline CDR1 and CDR2: ENHRY and SYGVKD. V lost 5 bases to trimming and J lost 6 bases, with 11 bases between them. The CDR3 length is 13 residues. CDR3 residues: CAISWGQGNEQFF. The CDR3 coding sequence is TGTGCCATCAGTTGGGGGCAAGGCAATGAGCAGTTCTTC.

This clone was counted a single time. This sequence joins TRBV28 and TRBJ1-2; D gene ambiguous. V lost 2 bases to trimming and J lost 6 bases, with 13 bases between them. Germline loops: CDR1 MDHEN, CDR2 SYDVKM. CDR3 length: 14 residues. This CDR3 is CASSLPSFGNGYTF. The DNA of the CDR3 is TGTGCCAGCAGTTTACCCAGTTTCGGGAATGGCTACACCTTC.

This chain connects TRBV5-6 to TRBJ1-2; D is undetermined. The CDR3 sequence is 12 residues long. In germline, CDR1 is SGHDT, CDR2 YYEEEE. V was clipped by 6 bases and J by 6 bases, with 12 bases between them. The CDR3 loop is CASTKSGDGYTF. The CDR3 DNA reads TGTGCCAGCACCAAAAGTGGGGATGGCTACACCTTC.

This chain links TRBV10-3 with TRBJ2-2, with TRBD1 identical over 8 bases. CDR1 and CDR2 from the germline V gene are ENHRY and SYGVKD. The CDR3 is made up of 15 amino acids. The ends lost 6 bases at V and 2 bases at J; junction bases unmatched: 5. CDR3 sequence reads: CAIRADRVNTGELFF. Here the CDR3 DNA reads TGTGCCATCAGAGCGGACAGGGTAAACACCGGGGAGCTGTTTTTT.

The J gene is TRBJ2-2, the V gene TRBV19, with TRBD2 as a possible D gene (7 bases). The CDR3 has 14 amino acids. Germline loops: CDR1 LNHDA, CDR2 SQIVND (reference sequence). V was shortened by 3 bases and J by 4 bases, with 9 bases between the two germline ends. The CDR3 reads CASSIRGGTGELFF. DNA of the CDR3: TGTGCCAGTAGTATTAGGGGGGGCACCGGGGAGCTGTTTTTT.

The chain combines TRBV7-3 with TRBJ2-1; D may be TRBD2 (5 bases). This CDR3 has 12 residues. The germline CDR1 and CDR2 sequences are SGHTA and FQGTGA. Trimming shortened V by 2 bases and J by 15 bases, and 14 bases separated the two germline ends. CDR3 nucleotides: TGTGCCAGCAGCTTAGTAGCGAGCTCACCGTTCTTC. This encodes CASSLVASSPFF.

A word on this clone: The identical CDR3 is also encoded by other nucleotide sequences in the sample. The rearrangement links TRBV5-1 to TRBJ2-7; no definite D call. V was trimmed by 1 base and J by 2 bases, leaving 4 bases between them. This CDR3 is 12 amino acids long. Germline V gene lookup returns CDR1 SGHRS and CDR2 YFSETQ. The DNA of the CDR3 is TGCGCCAGCAGCTTGTCCCCCTACGAGCAGTACTTC. Translated, it gives CASSLSPYEQYF.

The chain couples TRBV19 to TRBJ2-2; tentative D call: TRBD1 (6 bases). The germline V and J ends were trimmed by 3 bases and 0 bases, with 14 bases remaining between them. The CDR3 contains 17 residues. Germline loops: CDR1 LNHDA, CDR2 SQIVND (reference sequence). In DNA, the CDR3 is TGTGCCAGTAGTATGGGAGTGGGGGCATCGAACACCGGGGAGCTGTTTTTT. Amino acids: CASSMGVGASNTGELFF.

The rearrangement joins TRBV9 to TRBJ2-7; D gene ambiguous. CDR1 is SGDLS and CDR2 is YYNGEE in the germline V gene. The CDR3 is 14 residues long. The ends were cut back, 1 base at V and 4 bases at J, with 12 bases in the middle. CDR3 region: CASSVSGVDYEQYF. The CDR3 coding sequence is TGTGCCAGCAGCGTATCTGGGGTCGATTACGAGCAGTACTTC.

This clone was recorded once. This sequence joins TRBV3-1 (or the pseudogene TRBV3-2) and TRBJ2-7; the match to TRBD2 covers 7 bases. The trim removed 2 bases at V and 1 base at J, leaving 5 bases unmatched. This CDR3 comprises 15 residues. CDR1 and CDR2 (germline): LGHDT, YNNKEL (reference sequence). The CDR3 is CASSQMPAGSYEQYF. Here the CDR3 DNA reads TGTGCCAGCAGCCAAATGCCAGCGGGGTCCTACGAGCAGTACTTC.

The chain is built from TRBV18 and TRBJ2-1; the D call may be TRBD1 or TRBD2 (5 bases each). Germline loops: CDR1 KGHSH, CDR2 LQKENI. The CDR3 totals 16 residues. V was pared by 0 bases and J by 0 bases, with 9 bases between. CDR3 coding DNA: TGTGCCAGCTCACCACCCGATGGGGGCTCCTACAATGAGCAGTTCTTC. It yields the protein CASSPPDGGSYNEQFF.

V is TRBV7-3 and J is TRBJ2-5; D not certain. The germline gives CDR1 SGHTA, CDR2 FQGTGA. This CDR3 is 16 amino acids long. Trimming shortened V by 2 bases and J by 3 bases, and 16 bases separated the two germline ends. The CDR3 DNA sequence: TGTGCCAGCAGCTTAGTTCGGCTGAATACCGAAGAGACCCAGTACTTC. Protein product: CASSLVRLNTEETQYF.

The V and J genes are TRBV7-3 and TRBJ1-5, with D unresolved. The CDR3 covers 13 residues. Germline V gives CDR1 SGHTA, CDR2 FQGTGA. V was clipped by 3 bases and J by 4 bases, with 7 bases between them. The CDR3 coding sequence is TGTGCCAGCAGCTTTACGGCAAATCAGCCCCAGCATTTT. Residues: CASSFTANQPQHF.

This chain links TRBV7-2 with TRBJ1-6; D is ambiguous. Germline V gene sequence: CDR1 SGHTA, CDR2 FQGNSA. This CDR3 has 13 residues. Trimming cost V 2 bases and J 14 bases, with 13 bases left between them. CDR3 nucleotides: TGTGCCAGCAGCTTACCGGGTAATTGGGCCCTCCACTTT. Its translation is CASSLPGNWALHF.

V is TRBV9 and J is TRBJ1-1; D might be TRBD1 (6 bases). This CDR3 spans 15 amino acids. Germline values: CDR1 SGDLS, CDR2 YYNGEE. V lost 0 bases and J 4 bases, leaving 13 bases between the germline ends. The CDR3 DNA sequence: TGTGCCAGCAGCGTAGTCATGGGGGCGGCCACTGAAGCTTTCTTT. Translating gives CASSVVMGAATEAFF.